What follows are 2 T cell receptor beta chains derived from one specimen sequenced in a study of regulatory T cells in long-lasting Graves disease. Time point defined: newly diagnosed GD, antithyroid drugs for less than 3 months. TCR sequences were obtained from RNA taken from PBMCs. Construction of the TCR beta libraries employed iRepertoire HTBI primers in conjunction with Arm-PCR of CDR3 regions. TCRdb analysed the multiplex PCR reads with MiXCR anew, one entry per CDR3 protein. Of 400,000 to 500,000 distinct CDR3 sequences in the sample, 12% to 15% are singletons; the top ten hold roughly 15%. These records were also assigned to another study, of T cells in Graves' hyperthyroidism and ophthalmopathy.

The source was peripheral blood mononuclear cells (PBMCs), collected at new diagnosis, from a patient treated with antithyroid drugs. Source of these receptors: a woman aged 45-65 years with Graves disease.

At least ten counts were recorded for this clonotype. V and J are TRBV28 and TRBJ2-5; TRBD2 is a possible D gene (7 bases). Trimming cost V 6 bases and J 4 bases, with 15 bases left between them. CDR1 and CDR2 (germline): MDHEN, SYDVKM. The CDR3 sequence is 14 residues long. The CDR3 DNA sequence: TGTGCCAGCAGAAAACGGGGGGCTGGAGAGACCCAGTACTTC. Protein: CASRKRGAGETQYF.

Details on this clonotype: A junction end diverges from the germline sequence, so it may reflect a read error. The chain combines TRBV30 with TRBJ2-1; D might be TRBD1 (5 bases). Germline values: CDR1 GTSNPN, CDR2 SVGIG (reference sequence). The CDR3 is made up of 13 amino acids. The CDR3 here is CAWVSGRWDEQLF. In nucleotides, the CDR3 is TGTGCCTGGGTGTCAGGGCGATGGGATGAGCAGCTCTTC.